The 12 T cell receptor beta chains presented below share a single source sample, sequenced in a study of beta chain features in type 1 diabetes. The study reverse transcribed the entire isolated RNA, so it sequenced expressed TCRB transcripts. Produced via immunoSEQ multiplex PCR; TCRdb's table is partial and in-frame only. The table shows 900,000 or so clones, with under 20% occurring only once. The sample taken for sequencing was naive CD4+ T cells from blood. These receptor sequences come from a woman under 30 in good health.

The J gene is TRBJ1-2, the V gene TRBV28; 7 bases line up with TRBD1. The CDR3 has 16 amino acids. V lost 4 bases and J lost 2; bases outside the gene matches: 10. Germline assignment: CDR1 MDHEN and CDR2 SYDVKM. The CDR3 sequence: CASSSYSGQMNYGYTF. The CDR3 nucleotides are TGTGCCAGCAGTTCCTATTCGGGACAGATGAACTATGGCTACACCTTC.

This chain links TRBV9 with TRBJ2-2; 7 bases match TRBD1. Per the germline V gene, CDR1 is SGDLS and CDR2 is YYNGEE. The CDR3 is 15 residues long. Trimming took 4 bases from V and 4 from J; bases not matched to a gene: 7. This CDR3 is CASSPRQGATGELFF. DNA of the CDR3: TGTGCCAGCAGCCCTCGACAGGGCGCCACCGGGGAGCTGTTTTTT. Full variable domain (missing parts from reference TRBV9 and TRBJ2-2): DSGVTQTPKHLITATGQRVTLRCSPRSGDLSVYWYQQSLDQGLQFLIQYYNGEERAKGNILERFSAQQFPDLHSELNLSSLELGDSALYFCASSPRQGATGELFFGEGSRLTVL.

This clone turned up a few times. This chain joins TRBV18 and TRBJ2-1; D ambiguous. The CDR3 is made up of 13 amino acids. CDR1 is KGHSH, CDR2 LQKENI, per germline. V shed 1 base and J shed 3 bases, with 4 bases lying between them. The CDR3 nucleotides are TGTGCCAGCTCACCACAGAACTACAATGAGCAGTTCTTC. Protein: CASSPQNYNEQFF.

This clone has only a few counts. CDR3 coding DNA: TGTGCCAGCAGCCTCCGGCAGGGGCAGAGGGACACCGGGGAGCTGTTTTTT. This codes for CASSLRQGQRDTGELFF. J is TRBJ2-2 and V is TRBV7-9, with a weak D call TRBD1 (6 bases). CDR3 length: 17 amino acids. Trimming pared 5 bases from V and 3 bases from J, leaving 19 bases between. Looked up from germline, CDR1 is SEHNR and CDR2 is FQNEAQ (reference sequence).

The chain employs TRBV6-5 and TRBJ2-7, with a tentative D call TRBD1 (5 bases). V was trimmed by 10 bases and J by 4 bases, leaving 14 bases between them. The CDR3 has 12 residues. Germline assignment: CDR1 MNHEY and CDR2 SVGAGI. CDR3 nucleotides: TGTGCCACCAAGACAGACCAATACGAGCAGTACTTC. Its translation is CATKTDQYEQYF.

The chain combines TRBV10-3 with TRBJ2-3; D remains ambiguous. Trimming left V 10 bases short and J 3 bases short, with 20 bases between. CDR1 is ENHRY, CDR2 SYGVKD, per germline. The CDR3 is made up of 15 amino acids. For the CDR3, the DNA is TGTGCCAGCAGAGGCCGACCAGTGGAGACAGATACGCAGTATTTT. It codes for CASRGRPVETDTQYF.

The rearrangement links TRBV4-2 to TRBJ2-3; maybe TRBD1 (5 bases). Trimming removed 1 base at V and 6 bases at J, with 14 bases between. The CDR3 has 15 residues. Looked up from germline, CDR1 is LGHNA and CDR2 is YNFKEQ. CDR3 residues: CASSQAVRTSDTQYF. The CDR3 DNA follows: TGTGCCAGCAGCCAAGCAGTCCGGACATCGGATACGCAGTATTTT.

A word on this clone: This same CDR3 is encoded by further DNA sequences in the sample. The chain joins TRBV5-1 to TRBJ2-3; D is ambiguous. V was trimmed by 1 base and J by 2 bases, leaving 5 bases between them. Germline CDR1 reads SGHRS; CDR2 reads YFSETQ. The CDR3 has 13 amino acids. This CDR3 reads CASSLIPTDTQYF. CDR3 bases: TGCGCCAGCAGCTTGATCCCCACAGATACGCAGTATTTT.

For the CDR3, the DNA is TGTGCCAGCAGTTTACAGGGAGGGAGAGCCTTCTCCTACGAGCAGTACTTC. It yields the protein CASSLQGGRAFSYEQYF. V and J are TRBV27 and TRBJ2-7; 7 nucleotides agree with TRBD2. CDR1 is MNHEY and CDR2 is SMNVEV in the germline V gene (reference sequence). The CDR3 is 17 residues long. V was pared by 2 bases and J by 0 bases, with 10 bases of the junction left unmatched.

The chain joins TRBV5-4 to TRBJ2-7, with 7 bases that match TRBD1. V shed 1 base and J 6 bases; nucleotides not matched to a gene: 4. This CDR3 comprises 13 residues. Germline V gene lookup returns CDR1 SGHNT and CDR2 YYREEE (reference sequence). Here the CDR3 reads CASSLFQGVEQYF. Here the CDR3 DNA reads TGTGCCAGCAGCTTGTTCCAGGGGGTCGAGCAGTACTTC.

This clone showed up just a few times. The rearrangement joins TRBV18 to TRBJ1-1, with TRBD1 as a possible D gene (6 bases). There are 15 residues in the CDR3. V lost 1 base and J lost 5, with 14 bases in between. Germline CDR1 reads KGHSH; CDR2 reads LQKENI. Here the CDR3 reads CASSPLRSGETEAFF. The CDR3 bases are TGTGCCAGCTCACCACTCAGGTCAGGGGAAACTGAAGCTTTCTTT. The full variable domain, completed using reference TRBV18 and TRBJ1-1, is NAGVMQNPRHLVRRRGQEARLRCSPMKGHSHVYWYRQLPEEGLKFMVYLQKENIIDESGMPKERFSAEFPKEGPSILRIQQVVRGDSAAYFCASSPLRSGETEAFFGQGTRLTVV.

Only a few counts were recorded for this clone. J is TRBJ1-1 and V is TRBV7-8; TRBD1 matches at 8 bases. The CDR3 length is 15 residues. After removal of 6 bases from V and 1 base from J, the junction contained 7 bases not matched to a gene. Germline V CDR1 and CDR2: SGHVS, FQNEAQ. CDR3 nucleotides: TGTGCCAGCAGAACCCAGACAGGGGAGAACACTGAAGCTTTCTTT. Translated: CASRTQTGENTEAFF.